This entry concerns a single T cell receptor (beta chain). Its specificity is not known. Repertoires were generated with immunoSEQ multiplex PCR, while TCRdb's copy carries only in-frame clones and drops some. This table holds tens of thousands of clones, 86% found once. The sample is drawn from a study of neoadjuvant anti-PD-1 for oral cavity cancer. Study-level findings and limits: With a few patients per group, TCR findings need larger cohorts.

Trimming pared 1 base from V and 6 bases from J, leaving 10 bases between. The CDR3 has 14 residues. Germline V gene lookup returns CDR1 SEHNR and CDR2 FQNEAQ (reference sequence). The time point denotes: after neoadjuvant nivolumab, at surgical resection. Analysis of PBMCs was direct, with no culture step. Sequences were derived from PBMCs, sampled after nivolumab (anti-PD-1) treatment. The TCR sequence derives from a person aged 35-79 years with oral cavity squamous cell carcinoma. The chain links TRBV7-9 to TRBJ1-5; D possibly corresponds to TRBD1 (5 bases). The CDR3 DNA sequence: TGTGCCAGCAGCTTAGGCAGGGACGGTCAGCCCCAGCATTTT. The encoded protein is CASSLGRDGQPQHF. Full variable domain (remainder filled in from reference TRBV7-9 and TRBJ1-5): DTGVSQNPRHKITKRGQNVTFRCDPISEHNRLYWYRQTLGQGPEFLTYFQNEAQLEKSRLLSDRFSAERPKGSFSTLEIQRTEQGDSAMYLCASSLGRDGQPQHFGDGTRLSIL.